The following is a TCR beta chain sequence with its context. Its antigen specificity is not known. A read error may produce the germline difference seen at one junction end. This entry is derived from a study of beta chain features in type 1 diabetes (dated by TCRdb to about 2018). About the full investigation: No differences in mean age, gender distribution, total cell number or subset yield were found between patients and healthy donors. A total of approximately 99,000,000 sorted cells were examined across all samples, and RNA yield correlated strongly with the number of cells per subset. In the study, TCRB repertoires of sorted circulating CD4+ T cell subsets from recently diagnosed type 1 diabetes patients were compared with those of matched healthy donors. Whereas all 30 or so donors provided naive and central memory subsets, regulatory and stem cell-like memory subsets were isolated from just 8 patients and roughly 8 healthy donors. Study-wide findings and limitations: Because cDNA was sequenced instead of genomic DNA, highly expressing activated cells could be over-represented, though the groups showed no difference in activation or CD3 levels. Patients with type 1 diabetes made fewer insertions and deleted more nucleotides at VDJ recombination sites, implying thymic rearrangement abnormalities. Because small numbers of individuals were included in the HLA sub-analyses, any influence of HLA type on TCRB rearrangement was left unresolved. The naive, central memory and regulatory TCRB repertoires appeared to resemble one another more closely among patients than among healthy donors. A moderate but significant shortening of TCRB CDR3 length was observed in type 1 diabetes patients in all four CD4+ subsets. PCR may preferentially amplify shorter templates, but because patient and control samples were amplified and corrected together, any resulting skew would affect both groups equally.

Each donor gave one peripheral blood draw, averaging approximately 120 mL, which was collected into heparinised tubes. Naive, central memory, regulatory and stem cell-like memory CD4+ T cells were sorted on a BD FACSAria II using a panel including CD45RO, CCR7, CD25, CD127, CD95 and CD27. Every sorted population had a purity above 95%. PBMCs were separated immediately by Lymphoprep density gradient centrifugation and were stained directly, without being cultured. Samples were stained and sorted in pairs, with one healthy donor and one patient per experiment, so that batch effects were minimized. The CDR3 starts with the cysteine, ends with the phenylalanine, and has 13 residues. The retained sequence is limited to the CDR3, 39 bases, with the frame set at the first base. Reading the germline V gene (reference sequence) gives CDR1 GTSNPN and CDR2 SVGIG. The entire isolated RNA was reverse transcribed using the High Capacity cDNA Reverse Transcription Kit, and thus expressed TCRB transcripts were sequenced. Deep immunoSEQ sequencing was performed on naive, central memory and regulatory T cell samples, with an average of roughly 4 million total reads per sample. Sorted cells were lysed in RLT buffer, and RNA was extracted using DNase-treated RNeasy Micro or Mini kits according to cell number. To prevent cross-contamination, each cell subset was processed individually, whereas patient and healthy donor samples were processed jointly. The immunoSEQ multiplex PCR was used to amplify TCRB sequences from cDNA, generating 87-bp fragments that spanned the CDR3 region. The amplicons were sequenced using the Illumina HiSeq platform. The study's own analysis went as follows. PCR bias was corrected computationally using synthetic template baselines, and reads within Hamming distance 2 were collapsed, with unmergeable singletons discarded. Reads were aligned to IMGT to assign V, D and J genes, CDR3 length, and insertions or deletions at six rearrangement sites. Within each subset, clonotype counts were normalized to sorted cell number, after which true diversity and Gini coefficients were computed with the tcR R package. The overlap coefficient, calculated on TCRB nucleotide sequences, was used to quantify repertoire sharing. Out-of-frame TCRB sequences from naive cells were analyzed to stand in for the pre-selection repertoire. In TCRdb, the immuneACCESS table is reduced to in-frame sequences with V and J assigned. These tables do not hold every clone; where another copy was compared, an unresolved V gene accounts for under half, and the others remain unexplained. D and trimming come from the DNA, and the V and J calls and clone size come from that table. The sample contains under 850,000 clones, under 15% of them found a single time. The top ten clonotypes cover approximately 0.021% of the sample.

This receptor was obtained from a man aged 18-30 years with type 1 diabetes. The sequencing sample was made of naive CD4+ T cells from blood. The sample's cell subset or site label is to be understood as: true naive CD4+ T cells. The chain was built from TRBV30 and TRBJ2-7; the D gene is tentatively TRBD1 or TRBD2, each matching 5 bases. DNA sequence: TGTGCCTGGGACCGGGACGGCTCCGACGAGCAGTACTTC. It encodes CAWDRDGSDEQYF.